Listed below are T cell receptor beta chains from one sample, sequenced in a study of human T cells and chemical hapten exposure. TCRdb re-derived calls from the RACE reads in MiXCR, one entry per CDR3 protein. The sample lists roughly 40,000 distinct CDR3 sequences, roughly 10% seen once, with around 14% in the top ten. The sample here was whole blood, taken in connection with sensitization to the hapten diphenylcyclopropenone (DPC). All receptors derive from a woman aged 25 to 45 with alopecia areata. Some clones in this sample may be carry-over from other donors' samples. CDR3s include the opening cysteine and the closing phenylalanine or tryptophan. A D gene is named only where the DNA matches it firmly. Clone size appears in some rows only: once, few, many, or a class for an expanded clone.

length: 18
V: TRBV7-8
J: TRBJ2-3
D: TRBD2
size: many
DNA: TGTGCCAGCAGCCCGGTAGGACTAGCGGGGGGGTCTGTAAATACGCAGTATTTT
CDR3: CASSPVGLAGGSVNTQYF

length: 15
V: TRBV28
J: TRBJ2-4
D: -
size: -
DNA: TGTGCCAGCAGTCGGGTATTGGCGGCCAAAAACATTCAGTACTTC
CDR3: CASSRVLAAKNIQYF

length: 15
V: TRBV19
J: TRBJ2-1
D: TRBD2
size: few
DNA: TGTGCCAGTAGCGAGAGACTAGCGACCTACAATGAGCAGTTCTTC
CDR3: CASSERLATYNEQFF

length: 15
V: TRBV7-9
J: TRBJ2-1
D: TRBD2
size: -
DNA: TGTGCCAGCAGCCTGCTAGCGGGGTTCTACAATGAGCAGTTCTTC
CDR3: CASSLLAGFYNEQFF

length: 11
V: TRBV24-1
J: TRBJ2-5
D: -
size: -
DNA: TGTGCCACCAGTTCGGGGGAAACCCAGTACTTC
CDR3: CATSSGETQYF

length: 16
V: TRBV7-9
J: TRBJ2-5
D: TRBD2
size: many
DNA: TGTGCCAGCAGCTTCGCGACTAGCGGGGGTGGAGAGACCCAGTACTTC
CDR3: CASSFATSGGGETQYF

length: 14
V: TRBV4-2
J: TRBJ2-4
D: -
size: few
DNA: TGTGCCAGCAGCCGCCCCGGGCGGGGAAACATTCAGTACTTC
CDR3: CASSRPGRGNIQYF

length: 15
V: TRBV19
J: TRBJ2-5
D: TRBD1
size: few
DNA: TGTGCCAGTAGTCTTACTGGGACAGGGAAGGAGACCCAGTACTTC
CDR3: CASSLTGTGKETQYF

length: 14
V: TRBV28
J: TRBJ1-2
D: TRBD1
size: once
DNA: TGTGCCAGCAGGCCGAAAGGGACAGGCTATGGCTACACCTTC
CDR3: CASRPKGTGYGYTF

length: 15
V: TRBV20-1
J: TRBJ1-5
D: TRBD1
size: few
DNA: TGCAGTGCTAGATCGCAGGGGGTGAGCAATCAGCCCCAGCATTTT
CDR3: CSARSQGVSNQPQHF

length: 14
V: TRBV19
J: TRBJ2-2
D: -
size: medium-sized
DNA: TGTGCCAGTAGTGCTCCCCACAGGGCCGGGGAGCTGTTTTTT
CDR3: CASSAPHRAGELFF

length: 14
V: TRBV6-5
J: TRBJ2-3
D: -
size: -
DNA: TGTGCCAGCAGTCTGACAGAAAGCACAGATACGCAGTATTTT
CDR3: CASSLTESTDTQYF

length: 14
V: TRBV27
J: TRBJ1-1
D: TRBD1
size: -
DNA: TGTGCCAGCAGTTTCGGGACAGGGGTCACTGAAGCTTTCTTT
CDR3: CASSFGTGVTEAFF

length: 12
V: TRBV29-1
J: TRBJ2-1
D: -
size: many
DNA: TGCAGCGTTCTTAGCTCCTACAATGAGCAGTTCTTC
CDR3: CSVLSSYNEQFF

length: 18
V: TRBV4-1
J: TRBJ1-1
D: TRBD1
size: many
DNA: TGCGCCAGCAGCCACCTCCCCAGGACAGGGGGTATGAACACTGAAGCTTTCTTT
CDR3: CASSHLPRTGGMNTEAFF

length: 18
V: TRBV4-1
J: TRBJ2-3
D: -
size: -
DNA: TGCGCCAGCAGCCAACGACCTGCCGGGACGAGGGAAACAGATACGCAGTATTTT
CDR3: CASSQRPAGTRETDTQYF

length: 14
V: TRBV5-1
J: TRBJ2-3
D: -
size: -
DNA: TGCGCCAGCAGCTTGGCAGACCCCACAGATACGCAGTATTTT
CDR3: CASSLADPTDTQYF

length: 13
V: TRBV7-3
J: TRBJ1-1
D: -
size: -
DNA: TGTGCCAGCAGCTTAACCGCGGAGGTCGGAGCTTTCTTT
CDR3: CASSLTAEVGAFF

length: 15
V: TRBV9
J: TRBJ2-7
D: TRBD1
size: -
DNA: TGTGCCAGCAGCGCCGCGTCACAGGGGTACTACGAGCAGTACTTC
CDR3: CASSAASQGYYEQYF

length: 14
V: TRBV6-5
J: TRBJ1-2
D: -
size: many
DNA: TGTGCCAGCAGGGTACAGGGTCAAAACTATGGCTACACCTTC
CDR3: CASRVQGQNYGYTF

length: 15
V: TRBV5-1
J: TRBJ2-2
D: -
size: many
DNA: TGCGCCAGCAGCTTTACGACAGTAAACACCGGGGAGCTGTTTTTT
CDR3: CASSFTTVNTGELFF

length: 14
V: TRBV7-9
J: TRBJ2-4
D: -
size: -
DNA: TGTGCCAGCAGCCCACCGGACAGACAAAACATTCAGTACTTC
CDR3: CASSPPDRQNIQYF

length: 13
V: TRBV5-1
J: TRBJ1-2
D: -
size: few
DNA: TGCGCCAGCAGCTCGACAGTAAACTATGGCTACACCTTC
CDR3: CASSSTVNYGYTF

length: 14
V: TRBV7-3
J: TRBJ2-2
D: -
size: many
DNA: TGTGCCAGCAGCTTGGTAGAGAACACCGGGGAGCTGTTTTTT
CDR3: CASSLVENTGELFF

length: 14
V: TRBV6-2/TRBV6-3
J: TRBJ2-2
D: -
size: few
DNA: TGTGCCAGCAGAAGGGACTGGAACACCGGGGAGCTGTTTTTT
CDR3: CASRRDWNTGELFF

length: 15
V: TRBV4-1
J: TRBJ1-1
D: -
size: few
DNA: TGCGCCAGCAGCCAAGAACAGGGCCAAAACACTGAAGCTTTCTTT
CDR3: CASSQEQGQNTEAFF

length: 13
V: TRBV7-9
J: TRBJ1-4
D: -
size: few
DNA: TGTGCCAGCAGCTCTGCAGGGTTCGAAAAACTGTTTTTT
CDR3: CASSSAGFEKLFF